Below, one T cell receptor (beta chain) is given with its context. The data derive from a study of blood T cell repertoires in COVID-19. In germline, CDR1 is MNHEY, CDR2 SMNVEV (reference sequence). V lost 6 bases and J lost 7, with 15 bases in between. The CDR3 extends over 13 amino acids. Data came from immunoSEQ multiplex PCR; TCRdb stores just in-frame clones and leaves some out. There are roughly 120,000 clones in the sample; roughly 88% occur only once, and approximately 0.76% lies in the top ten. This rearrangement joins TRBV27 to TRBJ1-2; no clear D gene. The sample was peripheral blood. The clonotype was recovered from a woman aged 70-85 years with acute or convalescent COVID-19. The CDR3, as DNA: TGTGCCAGCAGCCCCCTTTCCCGGAGTGGCTACACCTTC. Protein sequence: CASSPLSRSGYTF.